This T cell receptor beta chain was recorded in a study of cytomegalovirus exposure and HLA in healthy donors. Study-level findings and limits: As was reported, the HLA-A and HLA-B alleles of most subjects were accurately predicted from TCR beta sequences. Later examination showed HLA-associated TCR beta chains had greater clonal expansion than equally common others.

With V trimmed by 0 bases and J by 8 bases, 18 bases remained unmatched. This CDR3 region has 18 residues. Germline values: CDR1 LGHNA, CDR2 YSLEER. On this clone itself: Its specificity is unknown.

This PCR relied on a set of 60 Vbeta primers and 13 Jbeta primers. Generated by immunoSEQ multiplex PCR, the TCRdb table keeps only in-frame clones and is missing some. The sample contains roughly 120,000 clones, around 75% of which appear only once. The chain carries TRBV4-3 and TRBJ1-2, with 7 bases lining up with TRBD1. This clonotype originated in a woman aged 40-49 years in good health and CMV-seropositive. Sequencing was done on a sample of PBMCs. The CDR3 nucleotides are TGCGCCAGCAGCCAAGATAGAATCGGGACAGACATTCGGGGCGGCTACACCTTC. Its translation is CASSQDRIGTDIRGGYTF.